Following are 29 T cell receptor beta chains from one sample sequenced in a study of shared clonotypes between healthy human individuals (dated by TCRdb to 2018 to 2021). The protocol used for the library was the immunoSEQ multiplex PCR assay. In TCRdb, the immuneACCESS table is reduced to in-frame sequences with V and J assigned. These tables do not hold every clone; where another copy was compared, an unresolved V gene accounts for under half, and the others remain unexplained. This sample is represented by about 480,000 clones; 75% to 85% of them were singletons. Of the sample, under 15% is held by the ten largest clones. Sequencing was performed on PBMCs. The receptors stem from a woman aged 40 to 49 in good health. Some clones in this sample may be carry-over from other donors' samples.

This CDR3 is CASSLNGQQETQYF. CDR3 DNA sequence: TGTGCCAGCAGCTTAAATGGACAGCAAGAGACCCAGTACTTC. The chain uses TRBV7-3 and TRBJ2-5; the D gene is possibly TRBD1 (6 bases). The germline CDR1 and CDR2 sequences are SGHTA and FQGTGA. The V and J ends lost 1 base and 2 bases respectively, with 8 bases between them. The CDR3 contains 14 residues.

This rearrangement joins TRBV19 to TRBJ2-2; unclear D gene. CDR3 length equals 14 residues. V shed 5 bases and J shed 3 bases, with 10 bases lying between them. CDR1 and CDR2 (germline): LNHDA, SQIVND (reference sequence). The CDR3 here is CASSRQIDTGELFF. CDR3 bases: TGTGCCAGTAGTCGGCAGATCGACACCGGGGAGCTGTTTTTT.

The chain recombines TRBV5-1 with TRBJ2-2; 7 bases fit TRBD1. This CDR3 is 18 amino acids long. Trimming removed 1 base from V and 4 bases from J; junction bases left unmatched: 13. Germline loops: CDR1 SGHRS, CDR2 YFSETQ. CDR3 sequence reads: CASSLKGIRQGGTGELFF. The CDR3 DNA reads TGCGCCAGCAGCTTGAAGGGGATTAGACAGGGCGGCACCGGGGAGCTGTTTTTT.

The table lists this clone with many counts. CDR3 sequence reads: CASSYVPGFTEAFF. CDR3 DNA sequence: TGTGCCAGCAGTTACGTTCCGGGGTTCACTGAAGCTTTCTTT. This sequence joins TRBV6-6 and TRBJ1-1, with D hard to call. V shed 2 bases and J shed 4 bases, with 11 bases lying between them. The germline gives CDR1 MNHNY, CDR2 SVGAGI (reference sequence). This CDR3 contains 14 residues.

The chain joins TRBV29-1 to TRBJ1-1; D gene uncertain. This CDR3 region has 12 residues. Germline-derived CDR1 and CDR2 are SQVTM and ANQGSEA. V lost 3 bases and J lost 0, with 5 bases in between. CDR3 sequence (DNA): TGCAGCGTTGACCGGGTGAACACTGAAGCTTTCTTT. Translated, it gives CSVDRVNTEAFF.

This clone was seen many times. The chain carries TRBV28 and TRBJ1-5; D is uncertain. Germline assignment: CDR1 MDHEN and CDR2 SYDVKM. Trimming took 3 bases from V and 9 from J, leaving 9 bases between them. The CDR3 is made up of 12 amino acids. CDR3 amino acids: CASSFSLGPQHF. The CDR3, as DNA: TGTGCCAGCAGTTTTTCTCTAGGGCCCCAGCATTTT.

As regards this clone: Other DNA sequences in this specimen translate into the identical CDR3. This rearrangement joins TRBV5-6 to TRBJ1-4, with TRBD1 as a possible D gene (5 bases). CDR1 is SGHDT, CDR2 YYEEEE, per germline. This CDR3 region has 14 residues. V was cut by 4 bases and J by 3 bases, with 10 bases left in between. CDR3 bases: TGTGCCAGCAGCCTACTGGGGGCTAATGAAAAACTGTTTTTT. This gives the protein CASSLLGANEKLFF.

The chain is built from TRBV9 and TRBJ2-1; D perhaps matches TRBD2 (6 bases). The ends were cut back, 5 bases at V and 1 base at J, with 22 bases in the middle. Germline lookup yields CDR1 SGDLS and CDR2 YYNGEE. The CDR3 covers 18 residues. CDR3: CASSPAASGSGSYNEQFF. CDR3 in DNA: TGTGCCAGCAGTCCGGCCGCCTCCGGGAGCGGGTCCTACAATGAGCAGTTCTTC. Full variable domain (remainder filled in from reference TRBV9 and TRBJ2-1): DSGVTQTPKHLITATGQRVTLRCSPRSGDLSVYWYQQSLDQGLQFLIQYYNGEERAKGNILERFSAQQFPDLHSELNLSSLELGDSALYFCASSPAASGSGSYNEQFFGPGTRLTVL.

This chain connects TRBV27 to TRBJ1-2; TRBD1 might be the D (5 bases). Germline CDR1 reads MNHEY; CDR2 reads SMNVEV (reference sequence). The CDR3 is 15 residues long. The ends were cut back, 5 bases at V and 4 bases at J, with 17 bases in the middle. The CDR3 region is CASSPGPSRGYGYTF. DNA for the CDR3: TGTGCCAGCAGTCCGGGACCCTCACGCGGCTATGGCTACACCTTC.

The chain joins TRBV28 to TRBJ2-7; 12 bases are shared with TRBD2. This CDR3 is 16 amino acids long. Germline assignment: CDR1 MDHEN and CDR2 SYDVKM. Trimming took 4 bases from V and 6 from J; bases not matched to a gene: 10. This chain's CDR3 is CASSYTQTSGSSEQYF. In DNA form, the CDR3 reads TGTGCCAGCAGTTATACACAGACTAGCGGGAGTAGCGAGCAGTACTTC.

This chain connects TRBV6-1 to TRBJ2-2; D may be TRBD1 (5 bases). The CDR3 spans 14 residues. From germline, CDR1 is MNHNS and CDR2 SASEGT. Trimming removed 4 bases at V and 7 bases at J, with 13 bases between. The chain's CDR3 is CASSAREYGGELFF. Here the CDR3 DNA reads TGTGCCAGCAGTGCCAGGGAATATGGCGGGGAGCTGTTTTTT.

In the case of this clone: The same CDR3 can be traced to other DNA sequences in this sample. The J gene is TRBJ1-4, the V gene TRBV25-1, with 8 bases matching TRBD1. This CDR3 is built from 15 residues. With V trimmed by 3 bases and J by 7 bases, 7 bases remained unmatched. Germline CDR1 and CDR2: MGHDK and SYGVNS. CDR3 sequence reads: CASSDPGTGGEKLFF. CDR3 DNA sequence: TGTGCCAGCAGTGACCCCGGGACAGGTGGTGAAAAACTGTTTTTT.

The chain is built from TRBV18 and TRBJ2-3, with D uncertain. Trimming removed 6 bases from V and 7 bases from J, with 23 bases in between. Germline CDR1 reads KGHSH; CDR2 reads LQKENI. The CDR3 extends over 16 amino acids. The CDR3 sequence: CASSFGFSAAANTQYF. CDR3 in DNA: TGTGCCAGCTCCTTTGGTTTCAGCGCGGCGGCAAATACGCAGTATTTT.

This chain joins TRBV28 and TRBJ2-1; TRBD2 matches 10 bases. Germline V gives CDR1 MDHEN, CDR2 SYDVKM. Trimming at V came to 4 bases and at J to 13 bases, leaving 10 bases not matched to a gene. The CDR3 consists of 14 residues. Here the CDR3 DNA reads TGTGCCAGCAGTTCGGGACTAGCGCCGCTCCATCAGTTCTTC. Its translation is CASSSGLAPLHQFF.

The CDR3 coding sequence is TGTGCCAGCAGCAACCAGAAAGGAACTGAAGCTTTCTTT. Amino acids: CASSNQKGTEAFF. J is TRBJ1-1 and V is TRBV7-3; D unresolved. The CDR3 has 13 amino acids. V was clipped by 5 bases and J by 5 bases, with 12 bases between them. Germline CDR1 reads SGHTA; CDR2 reads FQGTGA.

The chain has TRBV9 and TRBJ1-2; D might be TRBD1 (6 bases). The V end was cut by 3 bases, the J end by 4 bases, with 10 bases between. Germline values: CDR1 SGDLS, CDR2 YYNGEE. This CDR3 comprises 13 residues. CDR3 protein: CASSDRVRYGYTF. The CDR3 nucleotides read TGTGCCAGCAGCGACAGGGTTCGCTATGGCTACACCTTC. The full variable domain, in which reference TRBV9 and TRBJ1-2 provide the parts outside the CDR3, is DSGVTQTPKHLITATGQRVTLRCSPRSGDLSVYWYQQSLDQGLQFLIQYYNGEERAKGNILERFSAQQFPDLHSELNLSSLELGDSALYFCASSDRVRYGYTFGSGTRLTVV.

V usage is TRBV7-2 and J usage is TRBJ2-5; 8 bases are shared with TRBD2. J gave up 2 bases and V 1 base, and 3 bases lay outside the gene matches. Germline V gene lookup returns CDR1 SGHTA and CDR2 FQGNSA. The CDR3 is 15 residues long. The CDR3 coding sequence is TGTGCCAGCAGCTTAGGAGGCGGGGGGCAAGAGACCCAGTACTTC. It is translated as CASSLGGGGQETQYF.

The chain employs TRBV10-1 and TRBJ2-1; tentatively, D is TRBD1 (6 bases). The CDR3 sequence is 13 residues long. CDR1 and CDR2 from the germline V gene are WNHNN and SYGVQD (reference sequence). V was pared by 0 bases and J by 15 bases, with 15 bases between. CDR3 sequence reads: CASSESDRDKLFF. In DNA form, the CDR3 reads TGCGCCAGCAGTGAGTCAGATCGGGACAAGTTGTTCTTC.

The DNA for the CDR3 is TGTGCCAGCAGCTTTCTTAAGGCTGGGTTCCACGAGCAGTACTTC. Its protein product is CASSFLKAGFHEQYF. This chain joins TRBV27 and TRBJ2-7, with unresolved D. The germline V gene encodes CDR1 MNHEY and CDR2 SMNVEV (reference sequence). The CDR3 spans 15 residues. Trimming left V 6 bases short and J 5 bases short, with 20 bases between.

This clone showed up just a few times. This chain uses TRBV29-1 with TRBJ1-1, with D unclear. The germline V and J ends were trimmed by 6 bases and 1 base, with 6 bases remaining between them. The CDR3 totals 11 residues. Germline V lookup: CDR1 SQVTM, CDR2 ANQGSEA. The CDR3 here is CSVKRNTEAFF. The CDR3 coding sequence is TGCAGCGTGAAGAGGAACACTGAAGCTTTCTTT.

This clone showed up just a few times. CDR3 coding DNA: TGCGCCAGCAGTGAGTCTAGGCGGGAGACTTTATTACGTCCGTACTTC. Amino acids: CASSESRRETLLRPYF. This chain uses TRBV10-1 with TRBJ2-7; 7 bases are shared with TRBD2. The CDR3 loop spans 16 amino acids. Trimming at V came to 0 bases and at J to 12 bases, leaving 17 bases not matched to a gene. CDR1 WNHNN and CDR2 SYGVQD come from the germline V gene (reference sequence).

The chain uses TRBV10-2 and TRBJ1-3, with a weak D call TRBD1 (5 bases). In germline, CDR1 is WSHSY, CDR2 SAAADI. Trimming pared 6 bases from V and 4 bases from J, leaving 10 bases between. The CDR3 covers 13 residues. The CDR3: CASRSTAGNTIYF. CDR3 in DNA: TGCGCCAGCAGATCGACAGCAGGAAACACCATATATTTT.

The V and J genes are TRBV28 and TRBJ2-1; either TRBD1 or TRBD2 may fit D (5 bases each). CDR3 length equals 17 residues. Trimming pared 3 bases from V and 8 bases from J, leaving 23 bases between. Germline CDR1 is MDHEN and CDR2 is SYDVKM. The CDR3 loop is CASSLVVVVRERDEQFF. In DNA form, the CDR3 reads TGTGCCAGCAGTTTGGTCGTTGTAGTCAGGGAGAGAGATGAGCAGTTCTTC.

The DNA of the CDR3 is TGCGCCAGCTTTAAAATCGGGACTAGCGGGTACAATGAGCAGTTCTTC. Encoded protein: CASFKIGTSGYNEQFF. The chain joins TRBV10-2 to TRBJ2-1; TRBD2 agrees at 12 bases. J gave up 4 bases and V 8 bases, and 9 bases lay outside the gene matches. This CDR3 has 16 residues. Per the germline V gene, CDR1 is WSHSY and CDR2 is SAAADI.

The chain carries TRBV2 and TRBJ1-5; D is uncertain. Trimming removed 6 bases at V and 0 bases at J, with 12 bases between. This CDR3 has 15 amino acids. Germline values: CDR1 SNHLY, CDR2 FYNNEI. The CDR3 DNA sequence: TGTGCCAGCAGCCTGGAGCTATATAGCAATCAGCCCCAGCATTTT. Protein product: CASSLELYSNQPQHF.

The V and J genes are TRBV11-2 and TRBJ2-7; D gene uncertain. CDR3 size: 11 residues. Trimming removed 4 bases from V and 7 bases from J, with 8 bases in between. CDR1 is SGHAT, CDR2 FQNNGV, per germline. CDR3 sequence reads: CASSSAQEQYF. The CDR3 DNA is TGTGCCAGCAGCTCCGCACAGGAGCAGTACTTC.

The chain combines TRBV28 with TRBJ2-3; a weak D match, TRBD2 (5 bases). CDR3 size: 18 residues. CDR1 and CDR2 (germline): MDHEN, SYDVKM. V dropped 3 bases and J dropped 3 bases, with 22 bases sitting between them. The DNA of the CDR3 is TGTGCCAGCAGTTTTTGGACTCTGAGCCGCGAACAAACAGATACGCAGTATTTT. It translates to CASSFWTLSREQTDTQYF.

The chain is built from TRBV7-2 and TRBJ1-4, with a tentative D call TRBD1 (5 bases). The CDR3 sequence is 16 residues long. V gave up 1 base and J gave up 3 bases, with 12 bases separating them. Germline CDR1 is SGHTA and CDR2 is FQGNSA. The CDR3 sequence is CASSLVARVANEKLFF. CDR3 DNA sequence: TGTGCCAGCAGCTTAGTGGCCAGGGTTGCTAATGAAAAACTGTTTTTT.

J is TRBJ2-2 and V is TRBV5-4; TRBD1 matches 11 bases. Unmatched junction bases numbered 10, after V lost 4 bases and J lost 5 bases. The CDR3 runs to 17 residues. Germline assignment: CDR1 SGHNT and CDR2 YYREEE (reference sequence). The CDR3 region has the DNA TGTGCCAGCAGCGGATGGACAGGGGGCGCTAGGACCGGGGAGCTGTTTTTT. Protein product: CASSGWTGGARTGELFF.